Below are 30 T cell receptor beta chains sequenced from a single sample in a study of CD8+ T cells in alopecia areata. Described treatment: oral pan-JAK inhibitor, 5-10 mg twice daily. RNA was extracted and reverse transcribed into cDNA as the sequencing template. The repertoire was sequenced with immunoSEQ multiplex PCR; TCRdb's copy has only in-frame clones and lacks some. The sample includes approximately 140,000 clones, about 86% seen only once; the top ten take less than 15%. The material was CD8+ T cells sorted from blood, obtained at week 4, from a patient treated with tofacitinib. The origin of the receptors is a human donor with alopecia areata.

The chain employs TRBV2 and TRBJ2-1; either TRBD1 or TRBD2 may fit D (5 bases each). V lost 7 bases and J 8 bases, leaving 9 bases between the germline ends. The germline gives CDR1 SNHLY, CDR2 FYNNEI. There are 11 residues in the CDR3. The CDR3 reads CASTEGYEQFF. The CDR3 nucleotides are TGTGCCAGCACTGAGGGGTATGAGCAGTTCTTC.

The chain joins TRBV29-1 to TRBJ1-2, with D possibly being TRBD1 (5 bases). CDR1 is SQVTM, CDR2 ANQGSEA, per germline. The CDR3 is 11 residues long. V was cut by 6 bases and J by 7 bases, with 12 bases left in between. CDR3 amino acids: CSVPDSGGYTF. Here the CDR3 DNA reads TGCAGCGTGCCCGACAGCGGTGGCTACACCTTC.

The rearrangement joins TRBV7-3 to TRBJ2-3; 7 bases are a match to TRBD2. V lost 0 bases to trimming and J lost 5 bases; unmatched junction nucleotides: 2. This CDR3 comprises 14 residues. Germline V gene lookup returns CDR1 SGHTA and CDR2 FQGTGA. The CDR3 region is CASSLTSGGDTQYF. Written as DNA, the CDR3 is TGTGCCAGCAGCTTAACGTCGGGGGGAGATACGCAGTATTTT.

The V and J genes are TRBV9 and TRBJ2-5, with D possibly matching TRBD2 (6 bases). The CDR3 extends over 12 amino acids. Trimming stripped 4 bases from V and 7 bases from J, with 11 bases between. Germline V lookup: CDR1 SGDLS, CDR2 YYNGEE. The CDR3 nucleotides are TGTGCCAGCAGCTTCGACGGGGGGACCCAGTACTTC. Translated, it gives CASSFDGGTQYF.

The chain carries TRBV9 and TRBJ2-1; D unclear. The V and J ends lost 0 bases and 9 bases respectively, with 4 bases between them. Looked up from germline, CDR1 is SGDLS and CDR2 is YYNGEE. The length of the CDR3 is 11 residues. CDR3 region: CASSVAGEQFF. The CDR3 DNA is TGTGCCAGCAGCGTAGCTGGTGAGCAGTTCTTC.

The gene calls are TRBV15 and TRBJ2-3; D is undetermined. Germline lookup yields CDR1 LNHNV and CDR2 YYDKDF (reference sequence). The CDR3 extends over 15 amino acids. The V and J ends lost 1 base and 1 base respectively, with 9 bases between them. The CDR3 nucleotides read TGTGCCACCAGCAGAGCCTCAGGTGGCACAGATACGCAGTATTTT. Protein sequence: CATSRASGGTDTQYF.

The rearrangement uses TRBV9 and TRBJ1-5; D is undetermined. This CDR3 is built from 15 residues. CDR1 is SGDLS and CDR2 is YYNGEE in the germline V gene. The V end was cut by 0 bases, the J end by 5 bases, with 12 bases between. The CDR3 DNA reads TGTGCCAGCAGCGTAGGTGGTAGAGAAGATCAGCCCCAGCATTTT. This sequence encodes CASSVGGREDQPQHF.

The chain links TRBV16 to TRBJ1-1; D not resolved. CDR3 length: 15 amino acids. The germline V gene encodes CDR1 KGHSY and CDR2 FQNENV. V was trimmed by 0 bases and J by 0 bases, leaving 8 bases between them. CDR3 coding DNA: TGTGCCAGCAGCCAATCGGCAGAGATGAACACTGAAGCTTTCTTT. Protein: CASSQSAEMNTEAFF.

V and J are TRBV7-9 and TRBJ1-1; D is possibly TRBD1 (5 bases). Trimming pared 1 base from V and 7 bases from J, leaving 7 bases between. Germline loops: CDR1 SEHNR, CDR2 FQNEAQ (reference sequence). There are 12 residues in the CDR3. The DNA of the CDR3 is TGTGCCAGCAGCTTAGAGACAGTTGAAGCTTTCTTT. It encodes CASSLETVEAFF. The entire variable domain, with the rest obtained from reference TRBV7-9 and TRBJ1-1, is as follows: DTGVSQNPRHKITKRGQNVTFRCDPISEHNRLYWYRQTLGQGPEFLTYFQNEAQLEKSRLLSDRFSAERPKGSFSTLEIQRTEQGDSAMYLCASSLETVEAFFGQGTRLTVV.

The chain couples TRBV4-1 to TRBJ1-1; no clear D gene. Per the germline V gene, CDR1 is MGHRA and CDR2 is YSYEKL. V lost 1 base to trimming and J lost 4 bases, with 7 bases between them. CDR3 size: 13 residues. This CDR3 reads CASSQGGFTEAFF. CDR3 DNA sequence: TGCGCCAGCAGCCAAGGGGGTTTCACTGAAGCTTTCTTT.

The genes are TRBV29-1 and TRBJ2-7, with D perhaps matching TRBD1 (6 bases). The CDR3 length is 12 residues. The V end lost 1 base, the J end lost 5 bases, and 9 bases lay between the germline ends. Germline CDR1 and CDR2: SQVTM and ANQGSEA. The CDR3 coding sequence is TGCAGCGTTGAAGCGCCAGGGGACGAGCAGTACTTC. Amino acids: CSVEAPGDEQYF.

This clone was observed a handful of times. The chain uses TRBV30 and TRBJ2-7; D possibly corresponds to TRBD2 (6 bases). The CDR3 is 15 residues long. Trimming cost V 3 bases and J 2 bases, with 17 bases left between them. Germline CDR1 is GTSNPN and CDR2 is SVGIG (reference sequence). The CDR3: CAWSPGVEPTYEQYF. CDR3 nucleotide sequence: TGTGCCTGGAGCCCGGGGGTCGAGCCGACCTACGAGCAGTACTTC.

Comments on this clone: The sample has other DNA sequences that encode this CDR3 too. The chain carries TRBV7-9 and TRBJ2-2; D gene ambiguous. The CDR3 consists of 13 residues. The germline gives CDR1 SEHNR, CDR2 FQNEAQ (reference sequence). Trimming removed 1 base at V and 6 bases at J, with 6 bases between. CDR3 nucleotides: TGTGCCAGCAGCTTAGGCGGAGCCGGGGAGCTGTTTTTT. Encoded protein: CASSLGGAGELFF.

The V and J genes are TRBV4-1 and TRBJ2-5; tentative D call: TRBD2 (5 bases). V lost 3 bases, J lost 7 bases, and 12 bases lay in between. Germline CDR1 MGHRA, CDR2 YSYEKL. CDR3 length: 13 amino acids. The CDR3 sequence: CASSQLAYGTQYF. The CDR3 DNA sequence: TGCGCCAGCAGCCAGCTAGCCTACGGGACCCAGTACTTC.

This chain joins TRBV9 and TRBJ1-3; no firm D call. CDR1 and CDR2 (germline): SGDLS, YYNGEE. CDR3 length: 14 residues. Trimming shortened V by 4 bases and J by 0 bases, and 8 bases separated the two germline ends. Here the CDR3 DNA reads TGTGCCAGCAGCCCTGACACCTCTGGAAACACCATATATTTT. It codes for CASSPDTSGNTIYF.

V usage is TRBV9 and J usage is TRBJ1-2; 12 nucleotides agree with TRBD1. Germline lookup yields CDR1 SGDLS and CDR2 YYNGEE. CDR3 length equals 15 residues. Trimming removed 3 bases from V and 6 bases from J; junction bases left unmatched: 6. The CDR3 bases are TGTGCCAGCAGCGACCCGGGACAGGGGGCTCATGGCTACACCTTC. Its translation: CASSDPGQGAHGYTF.

The chain's CDR3 is CASSRGPFETQYF. The CDR3 DNA reads TGCGCCAGCAGCCGGGGGCCGTTTGAGACCCAGTACTTC. The chain is built from TRBV4-1 and TRBJ2-5; TRBD1 is a possible D gene (6 bases). This CDR3 contains 13 residues. V lost 4 bases, J lost 5 bases, and 11 bases lay in between. The V gene's germline CDR1 is MGHRA and CDR2 YSYEKL.

The chain joins TRBV2 to TRBJ1-5; perhaps TRBD1 as D (6 bases). The V gene's germline CDR1 is SNHLY and CDR2 FYNNEI. There are 15 residues in the CDR3. The ends were cut back, 0 bases at V and 6 bases at J, with 12 bases in the middle. The CDR3 here is CASSEAPRGSQPQHF. The CDR3 DNA reads as TGTGCCAGCAGTGAAGCGCCGAGGGGGAGTCAGCCCCAGCATTTT.

The chain employs TRBV29-1 and TRBJ2-2, with D unresolved. The CDR3 has 16 amino acids. Trimming shortened V by 4 bases and J by 4 bases, and 19 bases separated the two germline ends. Germline values: CDR1 SQVTM, CDR2 ANQGSEA. CDR3 protein: CSVVSVRLRATGELFF. CDR3 nucleotides: TGCAGCGTTGTTAGTGTCAGGCTCCGTGCCACCGGGGAGCTGTTTTTT.

The genes are TRBV30 and TRBJ2-7; 7 positions match TRBD1. The CDR3 totals 14 residues. J lost 3 bases, V lost 1 base, and 6 bases had no gene match. CDR1 is GTSNPN and CDR2 is SVGIG in the germline V gene (reference sequence). CDR3 protein: CAWSGTGLNYEQYF. CDR3 coding DNA: TGTGCCTGGAGTGGGACAGGTCTCAACTACGAGCAGTACTTC.

The V call is TRBV29-1, the J call TRBJ2-1; 13 nucleotides agree with TRBD2. Per germline, CDR1 SQVTM and CDR2 ANQGSEA. V was clipped by 6 bases and J by 5 bases; unmatched bases: 4. The CDR3 sequence is 14 residues long. Written as DNA, the CDR3 is TGCAGCGTAGTTACTAGCGGGAGGGACAATGAGCAGTTCTTC. Amino acid sequence: CSVVTSGRDNEQFF.

V gene TRBV7-7 combines with J gene TRBJ2-3; 11 bases are a match to TRBD2. With 5 bases clipped from V and 2 bases from J, the junction kept 6 bases outside the gene matches. Germline V gives CDR1 SSHAT, CDR2 FNYEAQ (reference sequence). The CDR3 covers 16 residues. CDR3 in DNA: TGTGCCAGCAGCCTATTAGCGGGGGGGATCACAGATACGCAGTATTTT. Residues: CASSLLAGGITDTQYF.

The chain has TRBV4-1 and TRBJ2-7, with 11 bases that match TRBD2. In germline, CDR1 is MGHRA, CDR2 YSYEKL. Losses at the gene ends were 4 bases for V and 6 bases for J; bases not matched to a gene: 11. This CDR3 region has 16 residues. The DNA of the CDR3 is TGCGCCAGCAGCCCCCAGTCCCTGACTAGCGGGGTCGAGCAGTACTTC. Translating gives CASSPQSLTSGVEQYF.

The V gene is TRBV2, the J gene TRBJ2-2; D may be TRBD2 (6 bases). Trimming took 6 bases from V and 4 from J, leaving 18 bases between them. The CDR3 has 16 residues. Per the germline V gene, CDR1 is SNHLY and CDR2 is FYNNEI. CDR3 amino acids: CASSPEREILTGELFF. In DNA form, the CDR3 reads TGTGCCAGCAGCCCTGAACGGGAGATACTCACCGGGGAGCTGTTTTTT. Combining the CDR3 with reference TRBV2 and TRBJ2-2 gives the whole variable domain EPEVTQTPSHQVTQMGQEVILRCVPISNHLYFYWYRQILGQKVEFLVSFYNNEISEKSEIFDDQFSVERPDGSNFTLKIRSTKLEDSAMYFCASSPEREILTGELFFGEGSRLTVL.

This rearrangement joins TRBV29-1 to TRBJ2-4; D perhaps matches TRBD2 (6 bases). The CDR3 is 12 residues long. The V end was cut by 0 bases, the J end by 9 bases, with 9 bases between. Germline CDR1 reads SQVTM; CDR2 reads ANQGSEA. The DNA of the CDR3 is TGCAGCGTTGAAGACACGGGACTCATTCAGTACTTC. Residues: CSVEDTGLIQYF. Together with reference TRBV29-1 and TRBJ2-4, the CDR3 gives the full variable domain: SAVISQKPSRDICQRGTSLTIQCQVDSQVTMMFWYRQQPGQSLTLIATANQGSEATYESGFVIDKFPISRPNLTFSTLTVSNMSPEDSSIYLCSVEDTGLIQYFGAGTRLSVL.

CDR3 nucleotides: TGTGCCAGCAGACGGGGACGGCTGAATCAGCCCCAGCATTTT. Protein sequence: CASRRGRLNQPQHF. V usage is TRBV14 and J usage is TRBJ1-5; a possible D gene is TRBD1 (5 bases). Germline V gene data show CDR1 as SGHDN and CDR2 as FVKESK. This CDR3 has 14 residues. Trimming removed 6 bases from V and 4 bases from J, with 13 bases in between. Looking up the rest from reference TRBV14 and TRBJ1-5 gives the full variable domain: EAGVTQFPSHSVIEKGQTVTLRCDPISGHDNLYWYRRVMGKEIKFLLHFVKESKQDESGMPNNRFLAERTGGTYSTLKVQPAELEDSGVYFCASRRGRLNQPQHFGDGTRLSIL.

The CDR3 reads CASSVVGTGGISDIQYF. The CDR3 nucleotides read TGTGCCAGCAGCGTAGTGGGGACAGGGGGTATTTCGGACATTCAGTACTTC. The chain recombines TRBV9 with TRBJ2-4; TRBD1 matches 11 bases. CDR1 and CDR2 (germline): SGDLS, YYNGEE. This CDR3 contains 17 residues. V lost 0 bases, J lost 8 bases, and 10 bases stayed unmatched.

The chain uses TRBV2 and TRBJ2-1, with D possibly being TRBD1 (5 bases). The CDR3 sequence is 13 residues long. Germline CDR1 reads SNHLY; CDR2 reads FYNNEI. V shed 3 bases and J shed 6 bases, with 9 bases lying between them. The CDR3 reads CASSDDSSNEQFF. CDR3 coding DNA: TGTGCCAGCAGTGATGACAGTAGCAATGAGCAGTTCTTC.

The gene calls are TRBV5-4 and TRBJ1-1; D remains ambiguous. V was cut by 2 bases and J by 7 bases, with 12 bases left in between. The CDR3 covers 13 residues. CDR1 is SGHNT, CDR2 YYREEE, per germline (reference sequence). The CDR3 region has the DNA TGTGCCAGCAGCTTAGGCAGTTTAGATGAAGCTTTCTTT. Translated: CASSLGSLDEAFF. The variable domain in full, with the rest retrieved from reference TRBV5-4 and TRBJ1-1, is ETGVTQSPTHLIKTRGQQVTLRCSSQSGHNTVSWYQQALGQGPQFIFQYYREEENGRGNFPPRFSGLQFPNYSSELNVNALELDDSALYLCASSLGSLDEAFFGQGTRLTVV.

V is TRBV19 and J is TRBJ2-5, with D tentatively TRBD1 (5 bases). Deletions cut 0 bases from V and 4 bases from J, with 12 bases between. This CDR3 has 15 residues. CDR1 and CDR2 from the germline V gene are LNHDA and SQIVND (reference sequence). The CDR3 DNA follows: TGTGCCAGTAGTATAGATGCAGGGCCGAGAGAGACCCAGTACTTC. Its translation: CASSIDAGPRETQYF. Based on the CDR3 plus reference TRBV19 and TRBJ2-5, the full variable domain is DGGITQSPKYLFRKEGQNVTLSCEQNLNHDAMYWYRQDPGQGLRLIYYSQIVNDFQKGDIAEGYSVSREKKESFPLTVTSAQKNPTAFYLCASSIDAGPRETQYFGPGTRLLVL.